The 18 T cell receptor beta chains reported below all come from one sample, sequenced in a study of CD8 T cell repertoires and HIV-1 epitope variants. Data came from immunoSEQ multiplex PCR; TCRdb stores just in-frame clones and leaves some out. The sample carries roughly 6,000 clones, around three fifths recorded once. These receptors' targets are unknown. Sequencing was performed on cultured CD8+ T cells derived from PBMCs. These receptors all stem from a male donor with HIV.

The CDR3 is CASRGLAVWETQYF. CDR3 nucleotides: TGTGCCAGCAGGGGGCTTGCTGTCTGGGAGACCCAGTACTTC. This chain connects TRBV27 to TRBJ2-5; a weak D match, TRBD1 (5 bases). Germline CDR1 reads MNHEY; CDR2 reads SMNVEV (reference sequence). This CDR3 comprises 14 residues. Trimming removed 6 bases from V and 5 bases from J, with 16 bases in between.

The chain couples TRBV19 to TRBJ1-5; D gene unclear. Per the germline V gene, CDR1 is LNHDA and CDR2 is SQIVND (reference sequence). The CDR3 loop spans 13 amino acids. V gave up 7 bases and J gave up 0 bases, with 7 bases separating them. The CDR3 protein is CASKDYSNQPQHF. The CDR3 DNA sequence: TGTGCCAGTAAAGACTATAGCAATCAGCCCCAGCATTTT. Drawing the rest from reference TRBV19 and TRBJ1-5, the complete variable domain is DGGITQSPKYLFRKEGQNVTLSCEQNLNHDAMYWYRQDPGQGLRLIYYSQIVNDFQKGDIAEGYSVSREKKESFPLTVTSAQKNPTAFYLCASKDYSNQPQHFGDGTRLSIL.

This clone showed up just a few times. V and J are TRBV7-6 and TRBJ1-1; no reliable D call. Trimming took off 0 bases at V and 1 base at J, with 3 bases between the two ends. The CDR3 has 13 amino acids. CDR1 SGHVS and CDR2 FNYEAQ come from the germline V gene. The CDR3, as DNA: TGTGCCAGCAGCTTAGCGGGGAACACTGAAGCTTTCTTT. It is translated as CASSLAGNTEAFF.

The V gene is TRBV19, the J gene TRBJ1-4; 7 positions match TRBD1. The germline V gene encodes CDR1 LNHDA and CDR2 SQIVND (reference sequence). This CDR3 region has 15 residues. The V gene end was trimmed by 5 bases and the J gene end by 7 bases; junction bases not matched to a gene: 10. CDR3 DNA sequence: TGTGCCAGTAGTGTTACCCGGGACAGAATTGAAAAACTGTTTTTT. Translation gives CASSVTRDRIEKLFF.

This rearrangement joins TRBV4-3 to TRBJ2-4, with D possibly being TRBD2 (7 bases). Trimming removed 0 bases from V and 6 bases from J, with 15 bases in between. This CDR3 has 16 residues. In germline, CDR1 is LGHNA, CDR2 YSLEER. The CDR3 loop is CASSQESGGASNIQYF. CDR3 coding DNA: TGCGCCAGCAGCCAAGAAAGTGGGGGGGCTTCAAACATTCAGTACTTC.

The V and J genes are TRBV7-2 and TRBJ2-7; possibly TRBD2 for D (6 bases). V lost 3 bases and J lost 2, with 17 bases in between. This CDR3 is 16 amino acids long. Germline V gene sequence: CDR1 SGHTA, CDR2 FQGNSA. The CDR3 protein is CASSFSREKATYEQYF. CDR3 nucleotides: TGTGCCAGCAGCTTCTCCCGGGAGAAGGCAACCTACGAGCAGTACTTC.

The chain is built from TRBV27 and TRBJ2-2; D remains unclear. Looked up from germline, CDR1 is MNHEY and CDR2 is SMNVEV (reference sequence). CDR3 length equals 13 residues. Trimming removed 6 bases from V and 2 bases from J, with 7 bases in between. The CDR3 region is CASRSHNTGELFF. For the CDR3, the DNA is TGTGCCAGCAGAAGTCATAACACCGGGGAGCTGTTTTTT.

This sequence joins TRBV11-1 and TRBJ2-7; 8 bases are shared with TRBD1. CDR1 is SGHAT, CDR2 FQDESV, per germline (reference sequence). The CDR3 is 16 amino acids. V dropped 1 base and J dropped 7; count of bases not matched to a gene: 12. The CDR3 here is CASSLGRGTGPTEQYF. CDR3 bases: TGTGCCAGCAGCTTAGGGAGGGGGACAGGACCGACGGAGCAGTACTTC.

The chain combines TRBV28 with TRBJ2-7; D is possibly TRBD1 or TRBD2 (11 bases each). CDR1 and CDR2 from the germline V gene are MDHEN and SYDVKM. V shed 5 bases and J shed 0 bases, with 32 bases lying between them. The length of the CDR3 is 21 residues. The CDR3: CASSTHPGQGGLAAFSYEQYF. The CDR3 DNA follows: TGTGCCAGCAGTACTCACCCGGGACAGGGGGGACTAGCGGCCTTCTCCTACGAGCAGTACTTC.

The V call is TRBV6-5, the J call TRBJ2-7; TRBD1 might be the D (6 bases). The CDR3 totals 15 residues. Germline assignment: CDR1 MNHEY and CDR2 SVGAGI. Trimming took off 6 bases at V and 3 bases at J, with 18 bases between the two ends. CDR3 in DNA: TGTGCCAGCAGGACACCTACAGGGCTTAACTACGAGCAGTACTTC. It yields the protein CASRTPTGLNYEQYF.

This clone was counted a few times. The V call is TRBV28, the J call TRBJ2-3; D uncertain. Germline loops: CDR1 MDHEN, CDR2 SYDVKM. The length of the CDR3 is 14 residues. The germline V and J ends were trimmed by 3 bases and 5 bases, with 12 bases remaining between them. This CDR3 reads CASSFIPDLDTQYF. CDR3 coding DNA: TGTGCCAGCAGTTTTATTCCGGATCTAGATACGCAGTATTTT.

In this sample, this clone is medium-sized. The chain uses TRBV28 and TRBJ2-7; 11 nucleotides align to TRBD2. V lost 2 bases, J lost 3 bases, and 3 bases stayed unmatched. This CDR3 comprises 15 residues. Germline V gene data show CDR1 as MDHEN and CDR2 as SYDVKM. Here the CDR3 reads CASSLLAGGLYEQYF. The CDR3 bases are TGTGCCAGCAGTTTACTAGCGGGGGGTCTCTACGAGCAGTACTTC.

The V call is TRBV7-6, the J call TRBJ2-1; D might be TRBD2 (5 bases). Germline values: CDR1 SGHVS, CDR2 FNYEAQ. The CDR3 is 14 amino acids. The ends were cut back, 5 bases at V and 2 bases at J, with 10 bases in the middle. The CDR3 is CASSPEGPYNEQFF. The CDR3 coding sequence is TGTGCCAGCAGCCCTGAGGGCCCCTACAATGAGCAGTTCTTC.

The V call is TRBV2, the J call TRBJ1-1; unclear D gene. Germline V gene sequence: CDR1 SNHLY, CDR2 FYNNEI. The CDR3 consists of 12 residues. V lost 4 bases, J lost 8 bases, and 11 bases lay in between. The CDR3 sequence is CASSGLHPEAFF. The CDR3, as DNA: TGTGCCAGCAGTGGGCTACACCCCGAAGCTTTCTTT.

The V gene is TRBV7-9, the J gene TRBJ1-1; 9 nucleotides agree with TRBD1. The CDR3 spans 12 residues. The ends lost 8 bases at V and 3 bases at J; junction bases unmatched: 1. Germline lookup yields CDR1 SEHNR and CDR2 FQNEAQ (reference sequence). Written as DNA, the CDR3 is TGTGCCAGCCGACAGGGGGACACTGAAGCTTTCTTT. This sequence encodes CASRQGDTEAFF.

A remark on this clone: One junction end disagrees with the germline gene, perhaps due to a read error. The rearrangement uses TRBV5-4 and TRBJ1-2; D unresolved. The germline V gene encodes CDR1 SGHNT and CDR2 YYREEE (reference sequence). The CDR3 loop spans 16 amino acids. CDR3 loop: CASSQDPPDLDYGYTF. The CDR3 region has the DNA TGCGCCAGCAGCCAAGATCCCCCAGACTTGGACTATGGCTACACCTTC.

The rearrangement uses TRBV6-1 and TRBJ2-1, with 9 bases identical to TRBD1. V shed 2 bases and J 9 bases; nucleotides not matched to a gene: 8. There are 15 residues in the CDR3. From germline, CDR1 is MNHNS and CDR2 SASEGT. The CDR3 DNA follows: TGTGCCAGCAGTGAAAGGAGGGACAGGGTTGGTGAGCAGTTCTTC. As protein: CASSERRDRVGEQFF.

The gene calls are TRBV6-1 and TRBJ1-5; D is uncertain. Between the trimmed V and J ends, which lost 2 bases and 9 bases, there was a span of 11 bases. The CDR3 is made up of 13 amino acids. Germline CDR1 and CDR2: MNHNS and SASEGT. CDR3 loop: CASSELAGGPQHF. The CDR3 DNA sequence: TGTGCCAGCAGTGAATTGGCCGGTGGGCCCCAGCATTTT.